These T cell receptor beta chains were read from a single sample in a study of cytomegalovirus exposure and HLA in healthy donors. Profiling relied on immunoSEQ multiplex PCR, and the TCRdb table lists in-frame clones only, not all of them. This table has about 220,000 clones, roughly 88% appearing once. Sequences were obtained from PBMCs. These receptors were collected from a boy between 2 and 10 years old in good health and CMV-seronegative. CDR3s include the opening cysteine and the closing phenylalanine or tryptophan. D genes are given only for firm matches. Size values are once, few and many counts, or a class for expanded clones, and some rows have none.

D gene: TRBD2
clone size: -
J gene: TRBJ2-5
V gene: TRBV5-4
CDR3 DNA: TGTGCCAGCAGCCAGGGGACTAGCGGGGGTTTTGGGGGAGAGACCCAGTACTTC
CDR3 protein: CASSQGTSGGFGGETQYF

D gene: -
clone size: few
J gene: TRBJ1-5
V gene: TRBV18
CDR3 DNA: TGTGCCAGCTCACAGGGGGATCAGCCCCAGCATTTT
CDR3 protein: CASSQGDQPQHF

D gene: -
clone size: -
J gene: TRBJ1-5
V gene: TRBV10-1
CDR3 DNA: TGCGCCAGCACCATGACGGGGGAATTTAATCAGCCCCAGCATTTT
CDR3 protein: CASTMTGEFNQPQHF

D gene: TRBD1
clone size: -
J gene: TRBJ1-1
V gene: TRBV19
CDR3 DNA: TGTGCCAGTAGTGCGACAGGGGGGACTGAAGCTTTCTTT
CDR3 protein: CASSATGGTEAFF

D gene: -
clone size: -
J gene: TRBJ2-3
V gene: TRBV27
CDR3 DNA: TGTGCCAGCAGTATACTAGCCGCAGATACGCAGTATTTT
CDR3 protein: CASSILAADTQYF

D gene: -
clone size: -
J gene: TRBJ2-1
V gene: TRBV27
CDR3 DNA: TGTGCCAGCAGTCCAATGGGGGGCTCCTACAATGAGCAGTTCTTC
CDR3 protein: CASSPMGGSYNEQFF

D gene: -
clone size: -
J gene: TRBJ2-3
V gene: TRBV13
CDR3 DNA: TGTGCCAGCAGCGCCGTGGAGGGGGCTAACACAGATACGCAGTATTTT
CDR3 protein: CASSAVEGANTDTQYF

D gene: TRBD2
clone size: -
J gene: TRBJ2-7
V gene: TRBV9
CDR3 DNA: TGTGCCAGCAGCCCCCTAGCGGGAGGATCCCTTTTGTACGAGCAGTACTTC
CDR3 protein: CASSPLAGGSLLYEQYF

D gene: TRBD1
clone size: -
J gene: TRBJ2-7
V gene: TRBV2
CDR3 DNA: TGTGCCAGCAGTGAAGCGGTTAGGGGGCCCTTGTACGAGCAGTACTTC
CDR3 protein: CASSEAVRGPLYEQYF

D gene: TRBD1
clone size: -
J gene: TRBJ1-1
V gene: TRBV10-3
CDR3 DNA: TGTGCCATCAGGCCCGGGACAGGGTCTTTCACTGAAGCTTTCTTT
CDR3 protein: CAIRPGTGSFTEAFF